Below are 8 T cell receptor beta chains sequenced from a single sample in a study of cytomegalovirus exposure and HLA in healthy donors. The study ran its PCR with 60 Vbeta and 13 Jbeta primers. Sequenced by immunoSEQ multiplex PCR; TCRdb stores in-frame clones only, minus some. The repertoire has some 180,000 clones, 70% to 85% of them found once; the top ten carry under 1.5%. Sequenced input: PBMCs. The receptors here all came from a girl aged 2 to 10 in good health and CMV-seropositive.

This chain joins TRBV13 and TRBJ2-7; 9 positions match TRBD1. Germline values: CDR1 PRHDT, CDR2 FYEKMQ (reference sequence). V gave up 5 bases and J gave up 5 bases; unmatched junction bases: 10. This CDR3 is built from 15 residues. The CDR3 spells CASSLLERDRDEQYF. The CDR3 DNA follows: TGTGCCAGCAGCCTCCTGGAGCGGGACAGGGACGAGCAGTACTTC. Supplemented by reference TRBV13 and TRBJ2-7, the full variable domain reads AAGVIQSPRHLIKEKRETATLKCYPIPRHDTVYWYQQGPGQDPQFLISFYEKMQSDKGSIPDRFSAQQFSDYHSELNMSSLELGDSALYFCASSLLERDRDEQYFGPGTRLTVT.

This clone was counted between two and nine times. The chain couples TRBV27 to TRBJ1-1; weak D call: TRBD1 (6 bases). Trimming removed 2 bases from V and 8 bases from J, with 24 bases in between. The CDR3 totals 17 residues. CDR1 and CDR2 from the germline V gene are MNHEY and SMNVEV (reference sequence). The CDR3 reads CASSLGGPGQRFIEAFF. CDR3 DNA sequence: TGTGCCAGCAGTTTAGGGGGCCCGGGACAACGATTCATCGAAGCTTTCTTT.

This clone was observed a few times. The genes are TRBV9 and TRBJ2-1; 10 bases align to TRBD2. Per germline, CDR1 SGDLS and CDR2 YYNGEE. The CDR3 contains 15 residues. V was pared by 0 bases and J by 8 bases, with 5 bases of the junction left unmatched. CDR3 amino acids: CASSVESGGAYEQFF. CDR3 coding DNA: TGTGCCAGCAGCGTAGAAAGCGGGGGGGCCTATGAGCAGTTCTTC.

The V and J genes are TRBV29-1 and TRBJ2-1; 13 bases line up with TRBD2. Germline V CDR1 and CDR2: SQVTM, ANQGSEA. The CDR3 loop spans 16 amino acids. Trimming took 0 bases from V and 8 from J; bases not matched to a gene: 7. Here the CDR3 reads CSVEDAGTSGNHEQFF. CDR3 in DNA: TGCAGCGTTGAAGATGCCGGGACTAGCGGGAATCATGAGCAGTTCTTC.

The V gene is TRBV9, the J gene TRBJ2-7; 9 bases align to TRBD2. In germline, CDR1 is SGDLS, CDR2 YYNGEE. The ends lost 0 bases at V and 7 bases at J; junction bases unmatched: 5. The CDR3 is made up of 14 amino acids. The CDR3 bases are TGTGCCAGCAGCGTAGGGCTAGCGGGACGGGAGCAGTACTTC. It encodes CASSVGLAGREQYF.

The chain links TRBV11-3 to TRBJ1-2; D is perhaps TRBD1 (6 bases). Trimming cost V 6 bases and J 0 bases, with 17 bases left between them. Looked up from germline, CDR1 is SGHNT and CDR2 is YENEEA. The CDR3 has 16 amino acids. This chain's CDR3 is CASSKRGTDTNYGYTF. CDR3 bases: TGTGCCAGCAGTAAAAGGGGGACCGATACTAACTATGGCTACACCTTC.

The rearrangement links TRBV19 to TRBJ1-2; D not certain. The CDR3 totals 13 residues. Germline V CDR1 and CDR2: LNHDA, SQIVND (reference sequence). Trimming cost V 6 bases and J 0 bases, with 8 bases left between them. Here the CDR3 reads CASSRHSNYGYTF. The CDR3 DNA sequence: TGTGCCAGTAGCAGACACTCTAACTATGGCTACACCTTC.

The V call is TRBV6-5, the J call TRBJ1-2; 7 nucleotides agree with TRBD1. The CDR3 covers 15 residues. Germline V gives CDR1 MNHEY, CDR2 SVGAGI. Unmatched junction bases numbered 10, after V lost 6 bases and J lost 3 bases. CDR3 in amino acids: CASSQVGQGDYGYTF. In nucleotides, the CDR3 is TGTGCCAGCAGCCAAGTGGGGCAGGGGGACTATGGCTACACCTTC.